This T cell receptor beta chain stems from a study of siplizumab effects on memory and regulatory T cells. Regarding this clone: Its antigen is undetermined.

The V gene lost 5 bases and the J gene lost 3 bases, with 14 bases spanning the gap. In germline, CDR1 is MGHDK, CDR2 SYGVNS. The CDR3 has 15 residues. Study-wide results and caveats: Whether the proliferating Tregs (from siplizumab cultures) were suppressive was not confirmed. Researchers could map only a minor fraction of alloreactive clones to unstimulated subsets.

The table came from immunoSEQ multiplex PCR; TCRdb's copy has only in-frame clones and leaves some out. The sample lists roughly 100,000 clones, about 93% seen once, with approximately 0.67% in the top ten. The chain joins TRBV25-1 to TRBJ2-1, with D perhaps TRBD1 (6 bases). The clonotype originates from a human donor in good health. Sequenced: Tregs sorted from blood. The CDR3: CASSPTGPFYNEQFF. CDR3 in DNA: TGTGCCAGCAGTCCGACAGGACCTTTCTACAATGAGCAGTTCTTC.